One and the same sample provided the 29 T cell receptor beta chains below, sequenced in a study of CD4 and CD8 cells across lung adenocarcinoma regions (dated by TCRdb to about 2018). Libraries were prepared through PCR. Sequencing relied on a HiSeq X Ten. TCRdb took the public reads, trimmed them with fastp at Q25, ran MiXCR for clone calling and kept in-frame beta chains. Every entry covers one CDR3 protein and lists the most common genes and DNA from its rows. The sample yields more than 9,000 distinct CDR3 sequences; under 55% were counted once. The top ten clones comprise around 28% of the sample. Source material: CD8+ T cells from the margin of a lung tumor. This sample's cell subset or site label indicates: tumor margin region. These receptors all come from a female donor with lung adenocarcinoma. The CD4 and CD8 labels of this study may be unreliable.

This clonotype has at least ten counts. The rearrangement uses TRBV5-4 and TRBJ1-2; TRBD1 might be the D (6 bases). The CDR3 extends over 15 amino acids. Trimming took off 0 bases at V and 0 bases at J, with 9 bases between the two ends. Germline V lookup: CDR1 SGHNT, CDR2 YYREEE (reference sequence). The CDR3 DNA is TGTGCCAGCAGCTTGGGCAGGGGAACTAACTATGGCTACACCTTC. Translation: CASSLGRGTNYGYTF.

A note on this clonotype: One end of the junction varies from germline; a read error may be responsible. This chain joins TRBV25-1 and TRBJ2-3, with a tentative D call TRBD1 (5 bases). Germline CDR1 and CDR2: MGHDK and SYGVNS. The length of the CDR3 is 16 residues. CDR3 nucleotide sequence: TGTGCCAGCAGTGAATTTTGGGGCAACAACCCAGATACGCAGTATTTC. Translation gives CASSEFWGNNPDTQYF. The whole variable domain, filled in from reference TRBV25-1 and TRBJ2-3, reads EADIYQTPRYLVIGTGKKITLECSQTMGHDKMYWYQQDPGMELHLIHYSYGVNSTEKGDLSSESTVSRIRTEHFPLTLESARPSHTSQYLCASSEFWGNNPDTQYFGPGTRLTVL.

This clonotype was recorded at least ten times. The V gene is TRBV11-3, the J gene TRBJ2-2, with unresolved D. The V end was cut by 5 bases, the J end by 0 bases, with 7 bases between. Germline loops: CDR1 SGHNT, CDR2 YENEEA. The length of the CDR3 is 14 residues. The CDR3 is CASSPTANTGELFF. Here the CDR3 DNA reads TGTGCCAGCAGCCCTACAGCGAACACCGGGGAGCTGTTTTTT.

As to this clonotype: The junction departs from germline at one end; a sequencing error may be responsible. The rearrangement uses TRBV10-2 and TRBJ2-4; the D call may be TRBD1 or TRBD2 (5 bases each). The CDR3 runs 15 residues. Germline lookup yields CDR1 WSHSY and CDR2 SAAADI. The CDR3 spells CASRLGARAKNIQYF. CDR3 coding DNA: TGCGCCAGCAGACTCGGGGCCCGGGCCAAAAACATCCAGTACTTC.

This clonotype came up a few times. This sequence joins TRBV5-1 and TRBJ1-1, with TRBD1 matching over 9 bases. The CDR3 is 16 amino acids. CDR1 and CDR2 (germline): SGHRS, YFSETQ. V gave up 4 bases and J gave up 2 bases; unmatched junction bases: 9. The DNA of the CDR3 is TGCGCCAGCAGCCCAACCGGGACAGGGTATAACACTGAAGCTTTCTTT. It is translated as CASSPTGTGYNTEAFF.

V is TRBV25-1 and J is TRBJ2-2, with D perhaps matching TRBD1 (5 bases). Deletions cut 6 bases from V and 2 bases from J, with 7 bases between. Germline V gene data show CDR1 as MGHDK and CDR2 as SYGVNS. The CDR3 is made up of 13 amino acids. The CDR3 loop is CASSDSNTGELFF. The CDR3 nucleotides are TGTGCCAGCAGCGACAGCAACACCGGGGAGCTGTTTTTT. The variable domain in full, completed from reference TRBV25-1 and TRBJ2-2, reads EADIYQTPRYLVIGTGKKITLECSQTMGHDKMYWYQQDPGMELHLIHYSYGVNSTEKGDLSSESTVSRIRTEHFPLTLESARPSHTSQYLCASSDSNTGELFFGEGSRLTVL.

In this sample, this clonotype is medium-sized. The chain combines TRBV7-3 with TRBJ2-1; 8 bases align to TRBD1. The J call may be incorrect, as the DNA end agrees better with TRBJ2-7. The CDR3 runs 13 residues. The germline V gene has CDR1 SGHTA and CDR2 FQGTGA. The CDR3 DNA reads as TGTGCCAGCAGTCTTGACAGGGGTGGAGAGCAGTACTTC. Its translation is CASSLDRGGEQYF.

A remark on this clonotype: The junction shows a germline mismatch at one end, possibly a read error. This chain connects TRBV10-2 to TRBJ2-3; 7 bases are shared with TRBD2. The CDR3 is made up of 13 amino acids. The germline CDR1 and CDR2 sequences are WSHSY and SAAADI. In DNA, the CDR3 is TGCGCAGCGGGGACGTGGGCCAAAAACATGCAGTACTTT. Residues: CAAGTWAKNMQYF.

Regarding this clonotype: This may stem from a read error, because a much larger clone lies one nucleotide away. The chain recombines TRBV7-2 with TRBJ1-2; no clear D gene. The CDR3 is 14 amino acids. Trimming pared 7 bases from V and 3 bases from J, leaving 15 bases between. CDR1 and CDR2 from the germline V gene are SGHTA and FQGNSA. CDR3 DNA sequence: TGTGCCAGCAACATACCCACATGGCACTATGGCTACACCTTC. Translation: CASNIPTWHYGYTF.

There are a few counts of this clonotype. The chain carries TRBV4-1 and TRBJ1-3; 7 bases match TRBD1. Germline trimming cut 4 bases from V and 0 bases from J; bases unmatched to any gene: 9. This CDR3 region has 17 residues. Germline-derived CDR1 and CDR2 are MGHRA and YSYEKL. CDR3 DNA: TGCGCCAGCAGCCCTTTAGAGGGGGCCTTCTCTGGAAACACCATATATTTT. Protein sequence: CASSPLEGAFSGNTIYF.

The gene calls are TRBV7-2 and TRBJ2-1, with D tentatively TRBD2 (6 bases). Germline lookup yields CDR1 SGHTA and CDR2 FQGNSA. Between the trimmed V and J ends, which lost 1 base and 8 bases, there was a span of 21 bases. The CDR3 has 17 residues. DNA of the CDR3: TGTGCCAGCAGCTTAGGGGGGAGTCGGAGGGTGCGGGATGAGCAGTTCTTC. Translated, it gives CASSLGGSRRVRDEQFF.

The CDR3 bases are TGTGCCAGCAACGACAGGGACACTGAAGCTTTCTTT. Translated: CASNDRDTEAFF. The rearrangement joins TRBV6-1 to TRBJ1-1; 7 positions match TRBD1. Germline V gene sequence: CDR1 MNHNS, CDR2 SASEGT. V lost 7 bases and J lost 3; bases outside the gene matches: 2. CDR3 size: 12 residues.

In its sample, this clonotype was seen once. The rearrangement links TRBV2 to TRBJ2-4, with D uncertain. CDR3 size: 15 residues. Germline CDR1 and CDR2: SNHLY and FYNNEI. V lost 6 bases and J lost 8, with 20 bases in between. CDR3 loop: CASSSGLKGTDIQYF. Written as DNA, the CDR3 is TGTGCCAGCAGCTCCGGTTTGAAGGGCACAGACATTCAGTACTTC.

The chain combines TRBV10-1 with TRBJ2-3; 9 nucleotides match TRBD2. The CDR3 totals 16 residues. After removal of 4 bases from V and 9 bases from J, the junction contained 14 bases not matched to a gene. The germline V gene encodes CDR1 WNHNN and CDR2 SYGVQD (reference sequence). CDR3 amino acids: CASSVSRAGGKDTQYF. CDR3 sequence (DNA): TGCGCCAGCAGTGTGTCGAGAGCGGGGGGCAAAGACACGCAGTATTTT.

Concerning this clonotype itself: The junction shows a germline mismatch at one end, possibly a read error. The chain employs TRBV12-3 or TRBV12-4 and TRBJ2-5; D ambiguous. The CDR3 runs to 14 residues. CDR3 sequence: CASRNPTVQETQNF. In DNA, the CDR3 is TGTGCCAGCAGAAACCCCACAGTGCAAGAGACCCAGAATTTC.

This clonotype was seen a few times. V usage is TRBV6-5 and J usage is TRBJ1-1, with 9 bases aligning to TRBD1. V lost 3 bases to trimming and J lost 7 bases; unmatched junction nucleotides: 9. The CDR3 length is 15 residues. CDR1 is MNHEY and CDR2 is SVGAGI in the germline V gene. As DNA, the CDR3 is TGTGCCAGCAGTTATGCGGGACAGGGAGGCCTTGAAGCTTTCTTT. Translating it yields CASSYAGQGGLEAFF.

The chain uses TRBV4-1 and TRBJ2-5; possible D gene TRBD2, 6 bases. The DNA end is more similar to TRBJ2-7, so the J call may be wrong. In germline, CDR1 is MGHRA, CDR2 YSYEKL. The CDR3 extends over 14 amino acids. The CDR3 DNA is TGCGCCAGCAGCCAATATGGAGGGGATCGCGAGCAGTACTTC. As protein: CASSQYGGDREQYF.

This sequence joins TRBV15 and TRBJ1-4, with a possible D match to TRBD1 (5 bases). Germline CDR1 LNHNV, CDR2 YYDKDF (reference sequence). Trimming removed 3 bases from V and 6 bases from J, with 11 bases in between. This CDR3 is 14 amino acids long. The CDR3 loop is CATSRNRGHEKLFF. The CDR3 DNA sequence: TGTGCCACCAGCAGGAACCGGGGCCATGAAAAACTGTTTTTT.

The chain employs TRBV6-1 and TRBJ2-1, with unresolved D. The V end lost 6 bases, the J end lost 13 bases, and 16 bases lay between the germline ends. The CDR3 consists of 12 residues. Germline lookup yields CDR1 MNHNS and CDR2 SASEGT. The CDR3 DNA reads TGTGCCAGCAGAGCCCGAGGAGAGACCCAGTTCTTC. Its translation is CASRARGETQFF.

DNA for the CDR3: TGTGCCAGCAGTTTATTCCTTCGGGGGGTCTACAATGAGCAGTTCTTC. It translates to CASSLFLRGVYNEQFF. The chain employs TRBV27 and TRBJ2-1; 7 bases line up with TRBD2. J was trimmed by 3 bases and V by 1 base; bases with no gene match: 6. The CDR3 has 16 residues. From germline, CDR1 is MNHEY and CDR2 SMNVEV (reference sequence).

In this sample, this clonotype turned up once. One end of the junction fails to match germline, which may point to a read error. This chain connects TRBV5-4 to TRBJ2-1; D is perhaps TRBD1 or TRBD2 (6 bases each). Germline loops: CDR1 SGHNT, CDR2 YYREEE (reference sequence). There are 15 residues in the CDR3. As DNA, the CDR3 is TGTGCCAGCAGCTCCGGGGGCCGCAGCACAGATACGCAGTATTTC. Amino acid sequence: CASSSGGRSTDTQYF.

The rearrangement links TRBV7-6 to TRBJ1-6, with TRBD1 matching over 8 bases. The germline gives CDR1 SGHVS, CDR2 FNYEAQ. This CDR3 is built from 14 residues. J lost 8 bases, V lost 5 bases, and 5 bases had no gene match. The CDR3 sequence is CASSLNRGDSPLHF. The CDR3 bases are TGTGCCAGCAGCCTAAACAGGGGGGATTCACCCCTCCACTTT.

This clonotype was observed many times. The rearrangement links TRBV7-6 to TRBJ2-1; possibly TRBD1 for D (5 bases). V was shortened by 3 bases and J by 5 bases, with 14 bases between the two germline ends. Germline V CDR1 and CDR2: SGHVS, FNYEAQ. The CDR3 is made up of 15 amino acids. As DNA, the CDR3 is TGTGCCAGCAGCTTCGCCAGGGTTGGAAACAATGAGCAGTTCTTC. Translated: CASSFARVGNNEQFF.

This clonotype showed up just a few times. The chain has TRBV11-2 and TRBJ2-2; D might be TRBD2 (5 bases). V lost 6 bases, J lost 7 bases, and 15 bases lay in between. The V gene's germline CDR1 is SGHAT and CDR2 FQNNGV. The CDR3 loop spans 14 amino acids. The DNA of the CDR3 is TGTGCCAGCAGGGAGAGGGCAGAGATCGGGGAGCTGTTTTTT. It encodes CASRERAEIGELFF.

The rearrangement uses TRBV6-1 and TRBJ2-2, with D maybe TRBD1 (5 bases). The DNA matches TRBJ2-3 better at its end, which makes the J call doubtful. The CDR3 consists of 14 residues. Germline CDR1 MNHNS, CDR2 SASEGT. The CDR3 sequence is CASSQSGFVGEQYF. The CDR3 DNA reads as TGTGCCAGCAGCCAATCTGGATTTGTAGGGGAGCAGTATTTT.

This clonotype is judged medium-sized. The V call is TRBV6-5, the J call TRBJ2-7; D may be TRBD1 (6 bases). The CDR3 is 15 amino acids. The ends were cut back, 5 bases at V and 1 base at J, with 15 bases in the middle. Germline-derived CDR1 and CDR2 are MNHEY and SVGAGI. The CDR3 sequence: CASSNRQAMSYEQYF. CDR3 nucleotide sequence: TGTGCCAGCAGTAACAGACAGGCCATGTCCTACGAGCAGTACTTC.

V and J are TRBV6-1 and TRBJ2-1, with D perhaps matching TRBD1 (6 bases). Near its end, the DNA agrees better with TRBJ2-7, so the J call may be wrong. CDR3 size: 13 residues. Per germline, CDR1 MNHNS and CDR2 SASEGT. CDR3 nucleotides: TGTGCCAGCAGCGCAGGACAGTCCTACGAGCAGTACTTC. It codes for CASSAGQSYEQYF.

The rearrangement uses TRBV6-5 and TRBJ2-3; possibly TRBD2 for D (5 bases). CDR1 is MNHEY, CDR2 SVGAGI, per germline. There are 16 residues in the CDR3. The germline V and J ends were trimmed by 3 bases and 7 bases, with 20 bases remaining between them. The CDR3 nucleotides read TGTGCCAGCAGTTATAAGAGGCTGGGAGCCAAAAATACGCAGTATTTT. It codes for CASSYKRLGAKNTQYF.

This clonotype qualifies as medium-sized (0.01 to 0.1%). This sequence joins TRBV10-2 and TRBJ1-5, with 7 bases that match TRBD1. The germline CDR1 and CDR2 sequences are WSHSY and SAAADI. With V trimmed by 2 bases and J by 0 bases, 7 bases remained unmatched. The CDR3 extends over 17 amino acids. The CDR3 is CASSEAGTAYSNQPQHF. The CDR3 DNA sequence: TGCGCCAGCAGTGAGGCCGGGACAGCTTATAGCAATCAGCCCCAGCATTTT.